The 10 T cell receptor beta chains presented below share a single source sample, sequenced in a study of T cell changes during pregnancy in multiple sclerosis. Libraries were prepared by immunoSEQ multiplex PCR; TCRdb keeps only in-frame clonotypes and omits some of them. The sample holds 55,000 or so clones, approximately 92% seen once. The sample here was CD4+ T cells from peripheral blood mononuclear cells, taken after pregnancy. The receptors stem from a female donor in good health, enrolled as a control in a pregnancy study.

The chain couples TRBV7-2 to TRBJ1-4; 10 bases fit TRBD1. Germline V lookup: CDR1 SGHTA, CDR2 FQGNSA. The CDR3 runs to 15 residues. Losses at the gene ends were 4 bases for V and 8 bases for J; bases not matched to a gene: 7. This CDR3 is CASSSQRDRGEKLFF. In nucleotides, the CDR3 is TGTGCCAGCAGCTCCCAAAGGGACAGGGGAGAAAAACTGTTTTTT.

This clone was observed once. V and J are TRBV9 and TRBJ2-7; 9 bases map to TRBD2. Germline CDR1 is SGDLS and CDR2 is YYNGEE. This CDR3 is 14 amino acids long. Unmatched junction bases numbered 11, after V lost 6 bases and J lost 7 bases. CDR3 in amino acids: CASNAGSGGLEQYF. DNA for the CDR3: TGTGCCAGCAACGCCGGGAGCGGGGGGTTAGAGCAGTACTTC.

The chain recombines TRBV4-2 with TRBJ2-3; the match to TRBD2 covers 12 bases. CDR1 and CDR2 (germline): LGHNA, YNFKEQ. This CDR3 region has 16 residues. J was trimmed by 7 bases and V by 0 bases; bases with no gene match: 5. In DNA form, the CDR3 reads TGTGCCAGCAGCCAAGATACTAGCGGGGGGCGTAATACGCAGTATTTT. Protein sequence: CASSQDTSGGRNTQYF.

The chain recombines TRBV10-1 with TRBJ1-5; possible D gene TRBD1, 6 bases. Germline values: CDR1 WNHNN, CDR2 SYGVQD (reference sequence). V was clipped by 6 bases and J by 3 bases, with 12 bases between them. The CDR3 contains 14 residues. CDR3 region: CASRNRDTNQPQHF. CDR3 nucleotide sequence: TGCGCCAGCAGAAACCGGGACACCAATCAGCCCCAGCATTTT.

CDR3 region: CASSTGDRAYSPLHF. CDR3 in DNA: TGTGCCAGCAGCACCGGTGACAGGGCGTACTCACCCCTCCACTTT. The V and J genes are TRBV2 and TRBJ1-6; 7 nucleotides line up with TRBD1. CDR3 size: 15 residues. J lost 10 bases, V lost 6 bases, and 12 bases had no gene match. Per the germline V gene, CDR1 is SNHLY and CDR2 is FYNNEI.

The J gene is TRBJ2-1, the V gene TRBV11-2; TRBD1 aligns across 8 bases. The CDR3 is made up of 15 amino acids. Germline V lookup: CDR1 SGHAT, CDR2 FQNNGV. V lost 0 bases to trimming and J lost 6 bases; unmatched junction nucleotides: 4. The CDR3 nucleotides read TGTGCCAGCAGCTTAGAAGCGGACAGGGCCAATGAGCAGTTCTTC. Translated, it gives CASSLEADRANEQFF. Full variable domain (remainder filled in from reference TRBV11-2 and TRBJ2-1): EAGVAQSPRYKIIEKRQSVAFWCNPISGHATLYWYQQILGQGPKLLIQFQNNGVVDDSQLPKDRFSAERLKGVDSTLKIQPAKLEDSAVYLCASSLEADRANEQFFGPGTRLTVL.

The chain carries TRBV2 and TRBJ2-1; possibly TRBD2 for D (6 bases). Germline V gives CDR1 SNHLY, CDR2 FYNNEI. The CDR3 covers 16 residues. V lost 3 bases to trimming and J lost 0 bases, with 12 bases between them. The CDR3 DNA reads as TGTGCCAGCAGTGATCTCGTCGGGAGCTCCTACAATGAGCAGTTCTTC. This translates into CASSDLVGSSYNEQFF.

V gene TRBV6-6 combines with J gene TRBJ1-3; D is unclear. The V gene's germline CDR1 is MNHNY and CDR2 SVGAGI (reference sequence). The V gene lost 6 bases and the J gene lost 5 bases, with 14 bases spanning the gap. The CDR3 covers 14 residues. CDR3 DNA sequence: TGTGCCAGCAGCCCGAGGGATGTCAGAAACACCATATATTTT. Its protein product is CASSPRDVRNTIYF.

The CDR3 protein is CASSPALLAATYNEQFF. The CDR3, as DNA: TGTGCCAGCAGCCCCGCCCTACTAGCGGCTACCTACAATGAGCAGTTCTTC. The chain carries TRBV7-8 and TRBJ2-1; TRBD2 aligns across 8 bases. Germline loops: CDR1 SGHVS, CDR2 FQNEAQ. CDR3 size: 17 residues. Trimming cost V 5 bases and J 2 bases; bases outside gene matches: 11.

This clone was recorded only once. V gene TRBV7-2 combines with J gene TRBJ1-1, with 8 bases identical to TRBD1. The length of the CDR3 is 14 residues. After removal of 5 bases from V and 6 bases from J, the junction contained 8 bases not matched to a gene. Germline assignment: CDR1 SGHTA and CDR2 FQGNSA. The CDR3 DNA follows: TGTGCCAGCAGCCCACAGGGGGGACAACCTGAAGCTTTCTTT. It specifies CASSPQGGQPEAFF.